This TCR beta chain appears in the sequencing data of a study of beta chain features in type 1 diabetes. Study-level background: What patients shared with healthy donors was a similar profile of age, gender and cell yields.

This clone was observed a few times. Its specificity is unknown. Overall study findings and caveats: Compared to healthy donors, patients appeared to have naive, central memory and Treg TCRB repertoires that were more alike.

The CDR3 runs to 14 residues. Trimming stripped 2 bases from V and 8 bases from J, with 13 bases between. The germline V gene has CDR1 SGHTA and CDR2 FQGTGA. Sorting that relied on CD45RO/CCR7/CD25/CD127/CD95/CD27 yielded CD4+ naive, central memory, regulatory and stem cell-like memory cells. Reverse transcribing all isolated RNA meant expressed TCRB transcripts were sequenced. Sequencing was performed with immunoSEQ multiplex PCR; in TCRdb, only in-frame clones are kept and a portion is missing. The data show just over 450,000 clones, roughly 31% seen once. The chain recombines TRBV7-3 with TRBJ2-1; D ambiguous. The receptor was isolated from a man between 18 and 35 years old in good health. The sample consisted of naive CD4+ T cells from blood. The CDR3 loop reads CASSLGGRVDEQFF. Written as DNA, the CDR3 is TGTGCCAGCAGCTTAGGCGGCCGGGTTGATGAGCAGTTCTTC.